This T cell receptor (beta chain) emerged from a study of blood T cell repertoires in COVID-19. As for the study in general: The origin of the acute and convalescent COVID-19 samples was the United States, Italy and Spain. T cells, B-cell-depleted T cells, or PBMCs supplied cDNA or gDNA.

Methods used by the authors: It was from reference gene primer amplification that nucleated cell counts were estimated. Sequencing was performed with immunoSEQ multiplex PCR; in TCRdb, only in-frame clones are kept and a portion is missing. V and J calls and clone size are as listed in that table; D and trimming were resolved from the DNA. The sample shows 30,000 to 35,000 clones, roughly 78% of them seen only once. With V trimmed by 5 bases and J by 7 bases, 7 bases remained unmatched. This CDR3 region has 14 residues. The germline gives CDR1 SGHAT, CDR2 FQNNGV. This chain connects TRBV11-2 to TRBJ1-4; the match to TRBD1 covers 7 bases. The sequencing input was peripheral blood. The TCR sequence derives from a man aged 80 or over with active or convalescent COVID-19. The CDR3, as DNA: TGTGCCAGCAGCCCGACAGGGTGGGTTGAAAAACTGTTTTTT. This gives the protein CASSPTGWVEKLFF.